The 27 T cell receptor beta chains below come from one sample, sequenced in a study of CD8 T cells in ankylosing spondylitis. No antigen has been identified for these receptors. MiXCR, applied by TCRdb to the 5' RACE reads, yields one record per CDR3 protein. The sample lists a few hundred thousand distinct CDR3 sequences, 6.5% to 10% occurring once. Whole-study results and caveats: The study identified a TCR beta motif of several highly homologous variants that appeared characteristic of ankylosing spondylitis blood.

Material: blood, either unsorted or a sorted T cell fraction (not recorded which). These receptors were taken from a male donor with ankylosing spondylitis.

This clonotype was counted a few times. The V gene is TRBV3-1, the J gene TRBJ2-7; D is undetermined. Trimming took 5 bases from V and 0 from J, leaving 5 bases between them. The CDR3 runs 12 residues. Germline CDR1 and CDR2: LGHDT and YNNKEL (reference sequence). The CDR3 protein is CASSRRSYEQYF. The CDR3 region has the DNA TGTGCCAGCAGCAGGCGCTCCTACGAGCAGTACTTC.

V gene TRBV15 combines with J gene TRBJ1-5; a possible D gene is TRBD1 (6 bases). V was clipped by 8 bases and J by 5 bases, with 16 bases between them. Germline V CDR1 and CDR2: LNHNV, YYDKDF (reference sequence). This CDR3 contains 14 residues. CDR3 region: CATADWTAYQPQHF. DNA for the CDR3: TGTGCCACCGCGGATTGGACAGCATATCAGCCCCAGCATTTT.

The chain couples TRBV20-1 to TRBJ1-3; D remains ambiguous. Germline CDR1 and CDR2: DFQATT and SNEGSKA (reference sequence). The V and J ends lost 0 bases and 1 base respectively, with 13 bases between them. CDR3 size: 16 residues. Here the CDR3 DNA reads TGCAGTGCTAGAGATCAGCTCTCGGGTTCTGGAAACACCATATATTTT. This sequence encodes CSARDQLSGSGNTIYF.

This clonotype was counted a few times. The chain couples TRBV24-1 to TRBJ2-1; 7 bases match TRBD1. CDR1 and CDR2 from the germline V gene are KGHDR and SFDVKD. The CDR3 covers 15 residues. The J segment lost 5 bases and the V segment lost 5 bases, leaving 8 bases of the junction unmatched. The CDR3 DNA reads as TGTGCCACCAGTGGTCCGGGACAGTTGAACAATGAGCAGTTCTTC. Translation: CATSGPGQLNNEQFF.

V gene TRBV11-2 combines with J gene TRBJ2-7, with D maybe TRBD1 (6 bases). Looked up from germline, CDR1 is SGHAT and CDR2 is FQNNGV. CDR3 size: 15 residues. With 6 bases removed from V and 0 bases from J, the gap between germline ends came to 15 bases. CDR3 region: CASSSQTGSSYEQYF. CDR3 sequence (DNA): TGTGCCAGCAGTTCCCAGACAGGTAGCTCCTACGAGCAGTACTTC.

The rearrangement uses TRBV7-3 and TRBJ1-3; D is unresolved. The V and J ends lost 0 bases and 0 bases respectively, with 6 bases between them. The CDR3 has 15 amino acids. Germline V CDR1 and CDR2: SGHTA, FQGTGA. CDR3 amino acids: CASSLTGTSGNTIYF. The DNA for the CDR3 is TGTGCCAGCAGCTTAACGGGAACCTCTGGAAACACCATATATTTT.

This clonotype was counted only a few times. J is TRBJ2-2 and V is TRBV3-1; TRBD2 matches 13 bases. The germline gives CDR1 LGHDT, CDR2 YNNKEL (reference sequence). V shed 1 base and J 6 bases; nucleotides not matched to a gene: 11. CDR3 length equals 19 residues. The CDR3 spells CASSQVGLAGDLGPGELFF. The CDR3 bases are TGTGCCAGCAGCCAAGTTGGACTAGCGGGAGATTTGGGGCCCGGGGAGCTGTTTTTT.

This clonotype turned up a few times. The DNA of the CDR3 is TGTGCCAGCACCAAGGACAGGGGGAGTACAGTTTTAGGTCAGCCCCAGCATTTT. Protein: CASTKDRGSTVLGQPQHF. V is TRBV6-2 or TRBV6-3 and J is TRBJ1-5; TRBD1 matches 10 bases. V was pared by 7 bases and J by 6 bases, with 18 bases of the junction left unmatched. The CDR3 length is 18 residues. CDR1 MNHEY and CDR2 SVGEGT come from the germline V gene.

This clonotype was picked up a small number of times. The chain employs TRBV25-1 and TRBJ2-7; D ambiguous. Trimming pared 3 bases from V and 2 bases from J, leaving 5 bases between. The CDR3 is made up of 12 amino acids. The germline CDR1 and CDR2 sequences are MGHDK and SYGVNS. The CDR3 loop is CASSDTAYEQYF. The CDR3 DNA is TGTGCCAGCAGTGACACTGCCTACGAGCAGTACTTC.

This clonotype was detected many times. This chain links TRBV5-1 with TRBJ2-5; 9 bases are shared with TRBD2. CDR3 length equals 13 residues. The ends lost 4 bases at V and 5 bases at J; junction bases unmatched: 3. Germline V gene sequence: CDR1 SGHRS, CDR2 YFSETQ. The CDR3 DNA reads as TGCGCCAGCAGCCCAGCGGGAGGTGAGACCCAGTACTTC. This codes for CASSPAGGETQYF.

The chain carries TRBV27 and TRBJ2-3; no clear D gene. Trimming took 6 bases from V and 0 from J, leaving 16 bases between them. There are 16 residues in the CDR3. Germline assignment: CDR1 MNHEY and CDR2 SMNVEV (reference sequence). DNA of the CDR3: TGTGCCAGCAGCAACCGAGGCGGCTTTAGCACAGATACGCAGTATTTT. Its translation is CASSNRGGFSTDTQYF.

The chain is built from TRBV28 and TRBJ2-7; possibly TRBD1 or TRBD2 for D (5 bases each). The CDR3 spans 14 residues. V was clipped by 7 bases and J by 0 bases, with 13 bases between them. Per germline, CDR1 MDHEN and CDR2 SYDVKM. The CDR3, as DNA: TGTGCCAGCATTGGGACGGTGAGCTCCTACGAGCAGTACTTC. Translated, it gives CASIGTVSSYEQYF.

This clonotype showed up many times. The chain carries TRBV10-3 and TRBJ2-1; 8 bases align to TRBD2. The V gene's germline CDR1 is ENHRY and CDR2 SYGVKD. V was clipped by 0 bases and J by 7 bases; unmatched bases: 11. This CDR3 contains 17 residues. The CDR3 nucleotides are TGTGCCATCAGTGAGTCGACGGTAAGCGGGAGAGAGAATGAGCAGTTCTTC. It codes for CAISESTVSGRENEQFF.

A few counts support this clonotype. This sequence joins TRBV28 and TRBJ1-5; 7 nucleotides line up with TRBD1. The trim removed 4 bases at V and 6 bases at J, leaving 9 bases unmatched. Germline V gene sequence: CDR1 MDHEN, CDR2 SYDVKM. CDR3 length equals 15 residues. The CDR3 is CASSWKRQGVQPQHF. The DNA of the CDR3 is TGTGCCAGCAGTTGGAAGCGACAGGGTGTTCAGCCCCAGCATTTT. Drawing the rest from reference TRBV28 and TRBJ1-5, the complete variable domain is DVKVTQSSRYLVKRTGEKVFLECVQDMDHENMFWYRQDPGLGLRLIYFSYDVKMKEKGDIPEGYSVSREKKERFSLILESASTNQTSMYLCASSWKRQGVQPQHFGDGTRLSIL.

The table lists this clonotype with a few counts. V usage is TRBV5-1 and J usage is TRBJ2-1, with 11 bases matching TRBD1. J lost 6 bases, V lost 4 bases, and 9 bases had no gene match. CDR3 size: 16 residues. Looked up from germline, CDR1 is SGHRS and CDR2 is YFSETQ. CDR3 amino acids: CASSNTGTGGFNEQFF. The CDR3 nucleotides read TGCGCCAGCAGCAACACCGGGACAGGGGGTTTCAATGAGCAGTTCTTC.

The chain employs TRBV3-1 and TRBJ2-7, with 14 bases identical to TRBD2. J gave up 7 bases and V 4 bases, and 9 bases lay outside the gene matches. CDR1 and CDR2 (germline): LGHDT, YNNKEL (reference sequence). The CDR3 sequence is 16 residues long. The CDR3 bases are TGTGCCAGCAGCCCCTCGGGACTAGCGGGAGTAGGGGAGCAGTACTTC. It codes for CASSPSGLAGVGEQYF.

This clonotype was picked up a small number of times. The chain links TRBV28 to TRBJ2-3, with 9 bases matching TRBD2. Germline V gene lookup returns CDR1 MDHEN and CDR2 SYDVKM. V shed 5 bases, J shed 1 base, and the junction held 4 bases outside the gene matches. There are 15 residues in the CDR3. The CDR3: CASSVAGVGTDTQYF. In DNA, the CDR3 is TGTGCCAGCAGTGTAGCGGGAGTCGGCACAGATACGCAGTATTTT.

CDR3 bases: TGCAGTGCTAGAGATCGTGGGGCGGTGACTTCCTACAATGAGCAGTTCTTC. Amino acid sequence: CSARDRGAVTSYNEQFF. V gene TRBV20-1 combines with J gene TRBJ2-1; D is perhaps TRBD1 (5 bases). The V and J ends lost 0 bases and 1 base respectively, with 16 bases between them. The length of the CDR3 is 17 residues. Germline-derived CDR1 and CDR2 are DFQATT and SNEGSKA (reference sequence).

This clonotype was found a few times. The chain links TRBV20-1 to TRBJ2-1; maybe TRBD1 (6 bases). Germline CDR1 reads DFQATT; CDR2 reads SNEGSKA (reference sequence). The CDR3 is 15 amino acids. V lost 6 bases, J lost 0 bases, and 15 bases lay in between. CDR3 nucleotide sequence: TGCAGTGCCATTGGGGGCGGTCGCTCCTACAATGAGCAGTTCTTC. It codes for CSAIGGGRSYNEQFF.

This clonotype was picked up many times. In DNA form, the CDR3 reads TGTGCCAGCAGCCGACTAGCCGCCGGCGACGAGCAGTACTTC. This sequence encodes CASSRLAAGDEQYF. The chain recombines TRBV2 with TRBJ2-7; 7 positions agree with TRBD2. V lost 6 bases and J lost 5; bases outside the gene matches: 10. This CDR3 has 14 residues. Germline V gene lookup returns CDR1 SNHLY and CDR2 FYNNEI.

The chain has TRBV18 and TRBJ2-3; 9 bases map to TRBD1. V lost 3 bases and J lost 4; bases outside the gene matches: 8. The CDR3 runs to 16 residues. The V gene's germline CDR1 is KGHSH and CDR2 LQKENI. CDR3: CASSPRDREWADTQYF. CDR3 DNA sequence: TGTGCCAGCTCACCCCGGGACAGGGAGTGGGCAGATACGCAGTATTTT.

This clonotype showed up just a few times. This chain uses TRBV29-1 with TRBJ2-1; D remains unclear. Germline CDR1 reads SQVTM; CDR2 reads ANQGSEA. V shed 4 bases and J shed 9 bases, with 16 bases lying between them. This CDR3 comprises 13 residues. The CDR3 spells CSVVQRFDSEQFF. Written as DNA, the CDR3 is TGCAGCGTTGTTCAAAGATTTGATAGTGAGCAGTTCTTC.

The chain's CDR3 is CSATNSDGPLGYEQYF. The CDR3 bases are TGCAGTGCTACGAATTCGGACGGTCCTCTTGGCTACGAGCAGTACTTC. V and J are TRBV20-1 and TRBJ2-7; D not resolved. V lost 4 bases and J lost 3, with 22 bases in between. The CDR3 contains 16 residues. In germline, CDR1 is DFQATT, CDR2 SNEGSKA (reference sequence).

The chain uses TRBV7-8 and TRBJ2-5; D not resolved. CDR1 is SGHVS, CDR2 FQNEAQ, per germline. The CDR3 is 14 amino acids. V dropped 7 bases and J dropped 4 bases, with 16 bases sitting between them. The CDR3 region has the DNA TGTGCCAGCACCAAAGCATTGTTGGGAGAGACCCAGTACTTC. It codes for CASTKALLGETQYF. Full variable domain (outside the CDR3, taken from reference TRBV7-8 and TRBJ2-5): GAGVSQSPRYKVAKRGQDVALRCDPISGHVSLFWYQQALGQGPEFLTYFQNEAQLDKSGLPSDRFFAERPEGSVSTLKIQRTQQEDSAVYLCASTKALLGETQYFGPGTRLLVL.

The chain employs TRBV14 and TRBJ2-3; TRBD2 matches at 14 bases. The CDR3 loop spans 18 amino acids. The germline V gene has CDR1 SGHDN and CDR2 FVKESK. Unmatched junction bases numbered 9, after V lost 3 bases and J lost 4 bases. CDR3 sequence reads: CASSHKPGLAGVADTQYF. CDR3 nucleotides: TGTGCCAGCAGCCATAAACCGGGACTAGCGGGAGTGGCAGATACGCAGTATTTT. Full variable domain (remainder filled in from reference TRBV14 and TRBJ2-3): EAGVTQFPSHSVIEKGQTVTLRCDPISGHDNLYWYRRVMGKEIKFLLHFVKESKQDESGMPNNRFLAERTGGTYSTLKVQPAELEDSGVYFCASSHKPGLAGVADTQYFGPGTRLTVL.

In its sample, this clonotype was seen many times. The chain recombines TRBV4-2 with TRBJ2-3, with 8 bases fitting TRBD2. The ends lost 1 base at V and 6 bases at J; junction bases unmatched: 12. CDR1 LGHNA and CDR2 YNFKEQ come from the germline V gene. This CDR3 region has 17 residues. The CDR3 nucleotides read TGTGCCAGCAGCCAAGCCTCTAGCGGGCCAAGGATGGATACGCAGTATTTT. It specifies CASSQASSGPRMDTQYF.

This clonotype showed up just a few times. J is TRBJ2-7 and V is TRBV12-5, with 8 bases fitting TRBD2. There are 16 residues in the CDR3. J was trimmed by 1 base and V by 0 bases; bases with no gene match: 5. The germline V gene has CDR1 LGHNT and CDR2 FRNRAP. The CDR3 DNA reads TGTGCTAGTGGTTTGGTACGGGAGGGGTTGTCCTACGAGCAGTACTTC. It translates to CASGLVREGLSYEQYF.